This entry describes one T cell receptor beta chain. This specimen comes from a study of blood T cells in healthy people across ages. Then a second PCR, running about 6 to 12 cycles, was carried out with a sample-barcoded 5' primer and a J-beta primer mix. TCRdb recomputed calls from the 5' RACE reads with MiXCR, one row per CDR3 protein. The sample yields roughly 1,500,000 distinct CDR3 sequences, around 36% seen once. Sequencing was performed on blood. This receptor was obtained from a woman younger than 45 in good health.

The CDR3 DNA follows: TGTGCCAGCAGTCTTGGACCATTGGGCCTAACTGGGACTGAAGCTTTCTTT. It encodes CASSLGPLGLTGTEAFF. This chain joins TRBV2 and TRBJ1-1, with D uncertain. Trimming shortened V by 5 bases and J by 5 bases, and 24 bases separated the two germline ends. CDR3 length: 17 residues. Germline V lookup: CDR1 SNHLY, CDR2 FYNNEI.